The T cell receptor beta chain under discussion was sequenced for a study of control samples from healthy donors and cancer patients. Generated by immunoSEQ multiplex PCR, the TCRdb table keeps only in-frame clones and is missing some. Found here are over 85,000 clones, roughly nine tenths of them singletons; the top ten hold less than 2.5%. Trimming shortened V by 0 bases and J by 9 bases, and 12 bases separated the two germline ends. CDR1 and CDR2 from the germline V gene are MRHNA and SNTAGT. The CDR3 contains 14 residues. The rearrangement uses TRBV6-4 and TRBJ2-1, with D maybe TRBD2 (5 bases). The sequence derives from a woman between 18 and 30 years old in good health. The specimen sequenced was blood. Here the CDR3 DNA reads TGTGCCAGCAGTGACTCCAACCAGGCGGGTGAGCAGTTCTTC. Protein: CASSDSNQAGEQFF.